The rows below give T cell receptor beta chains drawn from one sample of a study of tumor-infiltrating lymphocytes in primary liver carcinoma. TCRdb reanalysed the multiplex PCR reads using MiXCR and keeps one entry per CDR3 protein. The table records about 84,000 distinct CDR3 sequences, about three quarters of them present only once. The specimen was liver tumor tissue from sampling region 1. These receptors were obtained from a man aged 35-49 years with primary liver carcinoma and hepatitis B virus infection. Each CDR3 is given without its conserved first and last residue.

cdr3_aa: ASSGMEVLYGYT
v_call: TRBV6-1
j_call: TRBJ1-2

cdr3_aa: ASSPLAGVLYNEQF
v_call: TRBV18
j_call: TRBJ2-1

cdr3_aa: SVEISGGANTGELL
v_call: TRBV29-1
j_call: TRBJ2-2

cdr3_aa: ASRTPRSGRPTSTDTQY
v_call: TRBV11-2
j_call: TRBJ2-3

cdr3_aa: ASSPDRAVSTGELF
v_call: TRBV2
j_call: TRBJ2-2

cdr3_aa: ASSLRAGGTGELF
v_call: TRBV7-2
j_call: TRBJ2-2

cdr3_aa: ASTLVALAGTEGLF
v_call: TRBV11-2
j_call: TRBJ2-2

cdr3_aa: AISQAKTGEQY
v_call: TRBV4-1
j_call: TRBJ2-7

cdr3_aa: SAGGRATNEKPF
v_call: TRBV20-1
j_call: TRBJ1-4

cdr3_aa: VGSQLAASYNEQF
v_call: TRBV19
j_call: TRBJ2-1

cdr3_aa: ASSLALGGSSYNEQF
v_call: TRBV7-9
j_call: TRBJ2-1

cdr3_aa: ANTTDRDNEQF
v_call: TRBV28
j_call: TRBJ2-1

cdr3_aa: ASSSTIKYGYT
v_call: TRBV12-3/TRBV12-4
j_call: TRBJ1-2

cdr3_aa: VSSYGASGKYERY
v_call: TRBV6-6
j_call: TRBJ2-7

cdr3_aa: ASRGGGGNQPQH
v_call: TRBV6-5
j_call: TRBJ1-5

cdr3_aa: ASSFGRSASGNTIY
v_call: TRBV6-2/TRBV6-3
j_call: TRBJ1-3

cdr3_aa: ANSLGSSGPGETQY
v_call: TRBV11-2
j_call: TRBJ2-5

cdr3_aa: ANRGLAGPNEQS
v_call: TRBV12-3/TRBV12-4
j_call: TRBJ2-1

cdr3_aa: ASSKTRDSAYEQY
v_call: TRBV10-1
j_call: TRBJ2-7

cdr3_aa: ASSFVGGSQPQY
v_call: TRBV12-1
j_call: NA

cdr3_aa: DSRTGGGDEQLF
v_call: TRBV6-5
j_call: TRBJ1-4

cdr3_aa: ASSLGLGARSTYEQY
v_call: TRBV11-2
j_call: TRBJ2-7

cdr3_aa: ASRLSPRAGKNSYQPQH
v_call: TRBV28
j_call: TRBJ1-5

cdr3_aa: ASILVWNEQF
v_call: TRBV11-2
j_call: TRBJ2-1

cdr3_aa: ASSAILAGTDMQY
v_call: TRBV5-4
j_call: TRBJ2-3

cdr3_aa: AINRLAGVANTGELF
v_call: TRBV10-3
j_call: TRBJ2-2

cdr3_aa: ASSLAAGGTDEEF
v_call: TRBV12-3/TRBV12-4
j_call: TRBJ2-1

cdr3_aa: SASPAVGDGYT
v_call: TRBV20-1
j_call: TRBJ1-2

cdr3_aa: ASIQWGGNSPLH
v_call: TRBV14
j_call: TRBJ1-6

cdr3_aa: ASSLERRAKLY
v_call: TRBV11-2
j_call: TRBJ2-7

cdr3_aa: ASRGTGAGSIQY
v_call: TRBV5-4
j_call: TRBJ2-4

cdr3_aa: DSSAVAGANNEQF
v_call: TRBV6-1
j_call: TRBJ2-1

cdr3_aa: SVPPPEADTQY
v_call: TRBV29-1
j_call: TRBJ2-3

cdr3_aa: SVGTGGYNERF
v_call: TRBV29-1
j_call: TRBJ2-1

cdr3_aa: ASSESGGSYHEQF
v_call: TRBV10-1
j_call: TRBJ2-1

cdr3_aa: AGSLPGGRGTDTQY
v_call: TRBV11-2
j_call: TRBJ2-3

cdr3_aa: TSSIYRGQDEQY
v_call: TRBV12-3/TRBV12-4
j_call: TRBJ2-7

cdr3_aa: SVTIGGAEGYT
v_call: TRBV29-1
j_call: TRBJ1-2

cdr3_aa: ASVEDGRRETQY
v_call: TRBV5-4
j_call: TRBJ2-5

cdr3_aa: ASSIVGRGTRELS
v_call: TRBV11-2
j_call: TRBJ2-2

cdr3_aa: VSSHTGGLSYEQY
v_call: TRBV12-3/TRBV12-4
j_call: TRBJ2-7

cdr3_aa: ASSQSPGNPREAQY
v_call: TRBV28
j_call: TRBJ2-5

cdr3_aa: AGSRDRVSTGELF
v_call: TRBV4-1
j_call: TRBJ2-2

cdr3_aa: ATSEPGLAGAYNEQF
v_call: TRBV24-1
j_call: TRBJ2-1

cdr3_aa: ASSFREIVTDTQY
v_call: TRBV12-3/TRBV12-4
j_call: TRBJ2-3

cdr3_aa: ASGQGPRTGAQKLF
v_call: TRBV4-1
j_call: TRBJ1-4

cdr3_aa: ASTVQYSNQPQH
v_call: TRBV2
j_call: TRBJ1-5

cdr3_aa: TSSSTPWTSGQTYVQY
v_call: TRBV6-5
j_call: TRBJ2-7

cdr3_aa: SGGQAAYNEEF
v_call: TRBV29-1
j_call: TRBJ2-1

cdr3_aa: ASSVAKGGGELF
v_call: TRBV9
j_call: TRBJ2-2

cdr3_aa: ASRSEVAGNNSPLH
v_call: TRBV28
j_call: TRBJ1-6

cdr3_aa: ASRERGGELF
v_call: TRBV6-5
j_call: TRBJ2-2

cdr3_aa: ASGLPGLVGINEQF
v_call: TRBV7-8
j_call: TRBJ2-1

cdr3_aa: ASSLGLDSSTDMQY
v_call: TRBV11-2
j_call: TRBJ2-3

cdr3_aa: ASSETWQTGELS
v_call: TRBV6-1
j_call: TRBJ2-2